This TCR beta chain was recovered during a study of cytomegalovirus exposure and HLA in healthy donors. Trimming cost V 7 bases and J 9 bases; bases outside gene matches: 11. The germline V gene has CDR1 MDHEN and CDR2 SYDVKM. This CDR3 region has 13 residues. PCR employed 60 Vbeta and 13 Jbeta primers. Libraries were prepared by immunoSEQ multiplex PCR; TCRdb keeps only in-frame clonotypes and omits some of them. The top ten hold roughly 10% of the sample, which has around 100,000 clones, about 81% seen once. Sequenced material: PBMCs. This chain uses TRBV28 with TRBJ1-1, with 7 bases aligning to TRBD1. This sequence was found in a man aged 50 to 60 in good health and CMV-seronegative. The CDR3 loop reads CASTPGGSGKAFF. The CDR3 nucleotides are TGTGCCAGCACCCCAGGGGGGAGCGGAAAAGCTTTCTTT.